Shown below are 32 T cell receptor beta chains from a single sample sequenced in a study of T cell responses to AZD1222 COVID-19 vaccine. Sequencing was performed with immunoSEQ multiplex PCR; in TCRdb, only in-frame clones are kept and a portion is missing. In the table there are about 56,000 clones, approximately 86% of which are singletons. Sample: peripheral blood, taken 28 days after the second AZD1222 dose. These TCRs come from an adult who received the AZD1222 COVID-19 vaccine.

A single count supports this clone. The chain uses TRBV19 and TRBJ1-5; D is undetermined. The CDR3 is made up of 14 amino acids. CDR1 LNHDA and CDR2 SQIVND come from the germline V gene (reference sequence). Trimming stripped 3 bases from V and 1 base from J, with 7 bases between. Written as DNA, the CDR3 is TGTGCCAGTAGTATTATAAACAGCAATCAGCCCCAGCATTTT. Translation gives CASSIINSNQPQHF.

The chain carries TRBV10-3 and TRBJ1-2, with D unclear. The CDR3 runs to 15 residues. The germline V and J ends were trimmed by 3 bases and 1 base, with 12 bases remaining between them. Looked up from germline, CDR1 is ENHRY and CDR2 is SYGVKD. The CDR3 reads CAISDSRYSNYGYTF. The CDR3 region has the DNA TGTGCCATCAGTGACTCAAGGTACAGTAACTATGGCTACACCTTC.

This sequence joins TRBV18 and TRBJ1-2, with D unclear. Germline V gives CDR1 KGHSH, CDR2 LQKENI. The CDR3 loop spans 13 amino acids. Trimming took off 0 bases at V and 6 bases at J, with 8 bases between the two ends. The CDR3 is CASSPPERNGYTF. The CDR3 nucleotides are TGTGCCAGCTCACCACCGGAAAGGAATGGCTACACCTTC.

In its sample, this clone was seen once. V gene TRBV5-4 combines with J gene TRBJ1-5; TRBD1 agrees at 8 bases. The germline gives CDR1 SGHNT, CDR2 YYREEE (reference sequence). V lost 4 bases, J lost 2 bases, and 2 bases stayed unmatched. CDR3 size: 14 residues. CDR3 sequence (DNA): TGTGCCAGCAGCGCAGGGGGCGGCAATCAGCCCCAGCATTTT. This sequence encodes CASSAGGGNQPQHF.

V and J are TRBV19 and TRBJ2-7; possible D gene TRBD2, 6 bases. Germline V gene data show CDR1 as LNHDA and CDR2 as SQIVND (reference sequence). The length of the CDR3 is 14 residues. The V end lost 8 bases, the J end lost 7 bases, and 21 bases lay between the germline ends. For the CDR3, the DNA is TGTGCCAGTCGGGCGGCGGGGACCCCTTTAGAGCAGTACTTC. It yields the protein CASRAAGTPLEQYF.

The rearrangement uses TRBV10-3 and TRBJ1-5; perhaps TRBD1 as D (6 bases). In germline, CDR1 is ENHRY, CDR2 SYGVKD. Trimming pared 6 bases from V and 5 bases from J, leaving 11 bases between. The CDR3 has 13 residues. The CDR3 loop is CAISRDKDQPQHF. CDR3 nucleotide sequence: TGTGCCATCAGCCGGGACAAAGATCAGCCCCAGCATTTT.

This chain links TRBV6-5 with TRBJ1-1; the D is unclear. V lost 6 bases to trimming and J lost 0 bases, with 11 bases between them. The CDR3 loop spans 14 amino acids. Per the germline V gene, CDR1 is MNHEY and CDR2 is SVGAGI. The CDR3 reads CASSRERMNTEAFF. Here the CDR3 DNA reads TGTGCCAGCAGCCGCGAGAGGATGAACACTGAAGCTTTCTTT.

The V gene is TRBV29-1, the J gene TRBJ1-2; TRBD1 might be the D (5 bases). The V gene's germline CDR1 is SQVTM and CDR2 ANQGSEA. The CDR3 covers 14 residues. Trimming took 4 bases from V and 2 from J, leaving 14 bases between them. DNA for the CDR3: TGCAGCGTTGTTCCGGGGCTGATGAACTATGGCTACACCTTC. Translated: CSVVPGLMNYGYTF.

V usage is TRBV12-5 and J usage is TRBJ2-5; D is perhaps TRBD1 (6 bases). Germline V gene lookup returns CDR1 LGHNT and CDR2 FRNRAP. V was cut by 1 base and J by 2 bases, with 11 bases left in between. This CDR3 comprises 15 residues. The CDR3 DNA follows: TGTGCTAGTGGTTTGGGAGAACAGGGACAAGAGACCCAGTACTTC. Protein: CASGLGEQGQETQYF.

In DNA form, the CDR3 reads TGTGCCAGCGGCGACAGGGTTTCAGCTGGAAACACCATATATTTT. Encoded protein: CASGDRVSAGNTIYF. The rearrangement links TRBV9 to TRBJ1-3; 7 positions match TRBD1. Germline CDR1 reads SGDLS; CDR2 reads YYNGEE. This CDR3 is 15 amino acids long. Trimming removed 7 bases from V and 2 bases from J; junction bases left unmatched: 9.

The rearrangement links TRBV27 to TRBJ2-3; 8 bases are a match to TRBD1. This CDR3 is built from 13 residues. CDR1 and CDR2 from the germline V gene are MNHEY and SMNVEV (reference sequence). The V segment lost 7 bases and the J segment 6 bases; nucleotides outside the gene matches: 6. The CDR3 region is CASTRQGADTQYF. CDR3 DNA: TGTGCCAGCACTAGGCAGGGGGCCGATACGCAGTATTTT.

The chain is built from TRBV6-2 or TRBV6-3 and TRBJ1-5; D call uncertain. V dropped 1 base and J dropped 6 bases, with 4 bases sitting between them. CDR1 is MNHEY, CDR2 SVGEGT, per germline. CDR3 length equals 12 residues. CDR3 sequence reads: CASSYFSQPQHF. In DNA form, the CDR3 reads TGTGCCAGCAGTTACTTCTCTCAGCCCCAGCATTTT.

The gene calls are TRBV5-1 and TRBJ2-1, with 9 bases aligning to TRBD2. Looked up from germline, CDR1 is SGHRS and CDR2 is YFSETQ. This CDR3 is 14 amino acids long. Losses at the gene ends were 7 bases for V and 2 bases for J; bases not matched to a gene: 4. The CDR3 loop is CASQTSGAYNEQFF. CDR3 DNA: TGCGCCAGCCAGACTAGCGGAGCCTACAATGAGCAGTTCTTC.

The chain carries TRBV4-1 and TRBJ2-5; D possibly corresponds to TRBD1 (6 bases). The CDR3 is 16 amino acids. The germline V gene encodes CDR1 MGHRA and CDR2 YSYEKL. V lost 2 bases and J lost 3, with 16 bases in between. For the CDR3, the DNA is TGCGCCAGCAGCCAACCCTCCCGGGCAGGGGAAGAGACCCAGTACTTC. It codes for CASSQPSRAGEETQYF.

The genes are TRBV10-3 and TRBJ2-6; D gene ambiguous. The germline V and J ends were trimmed by 4 bases and 3 bases, with 7 bases remaining between them. Looked up from germline, CDR1 is ENHRY and CDR2 is SYGVKD. The CDR3 is 14 residues long. The CDR3 nucleotides read TGTGCCATCAGTGGGGTTGGTGGGGCCAACGTCCTGACTTTC. This encodes CAISGVGGANVLTF.

In this sample, this clone turned up once. This chain joins TRBV10-3 and TRBJ2-7; no reliable D call. Germline lookup yields CDR1 ENHRY and CDR2 SYGVKD. V lost 3 bases, J lost 0 bases, and 6 bases lay in between. The CDR3 totals 13 residues. The CDR3 reads CAISEASSYEQYF. CDR3 bases: TGTGCCATCAGTGAAGCGAGCTCCTACGAGCAGTACTTC.

The chain is built from TRBV28 and TRBJ1-2; 7 bases line up with TRBD1. Trimming removed 1 base from V and 6 bases from J; junction bases left unmatched: 8. Looked up from germline, CDR1 is MDHEN and CDR2 is SYDVKM. CDR3 length: 15 residues. Here the CDR3 reads CASSLFRQGPHGYTF. In nucleotides, the CDR3 is TGTGCCAGCAGTTTATTCCGACAGGGTCCTCATGGCTACACCTTC.

As DNA, the CDR3 is TGTGCCAGCAGCCAAACGACAGGGAGGGGAAACACTGAAGCTTTCTTT. This translates into CASSQTTGRGNTEAFF. The chain carries TRBV4-2 and TRBJ1-1; TRBD1 matches at 7 bases. The junction had 8 bases not matched to a gene; V was cut back by 2 bases and J by 2 bases. Germline lookup yields CDR1 LGHNA and CDR2 YNFKEQ. This CDR3 spans 16 amino acids.

The J gene is TRBJ1-2, the V gene TRBV10-3; 8 nucleotides match TRBD1. This CDR3 has 13 residues. In germline, CDR1 is ENHRY, CDR2 SYGVKD. V dropped 6 bases and J dropped 8; count of bases not matched to a gene: 8. The CDR3 loop reads CAIRRTGHGGYTF. Written as DNA, the CDR3 is TGTGCCATCAGGCGGACAGGGCACGGGGGCTACACCTTC.

The J gene is TRBJ2-3, the V gene TRBV4-1; no firm D call. Trimming left V 1 base short and J 7 bases short, with 15 bases between. The CDR3 runs to 15 residues. CDR1 is MGHRA and CDR2 is YSYEKL in the germline V gene. Written as DNA, the CDR3 is TGCGCCAGCAGCCAAGCGGCTAAGGGTTCATATACGCAGTATTTT. Its protein is CASSQAAKGSYTQYF.

The rearrangement joins TRBV18 to TRBJ1-5; 10 nucleotides align to TRBD1. There are 15 residues in the CDR3. Germline CDR1 reads KGHSH; CDR2 reads LQKENI. V dropped 2 bases and J dropped 7; count of bases not matched to a gene: 5. This CDR3 reads CASSPVTGGGQPQHF. As DNA, the CDR3 is TGTGCCAGCTCACCAGTGACAGGGGGCGGACAGCCCCAGCATTTT.

The sample holds a few counts of this clone. This chain links TRBV19 with TRBJ1-5; D may be TRBD1 (5 bases). The CDR3 is 17 amino acids. Germline CDR1 and CDR2: LNHDA and SQIVND (reference sequence). Trimming removed 6 bases at V and 2 bases at J, with 20 bases between. CDR3 nucleotide sequence: TGTGCCAGTAGACCTCAAGGGGCCGCCAAGGGCAATCAGCCCCAGCATTTT. Translated: CASRPQGAAKGNQPQHF. Full variable domain (remainder filled in from reference TRBV19 and TRBJ1-5): DGGITQSPKYLFRKEGQNVTLSCEQNLNHDAMYWYRQDPGQGLRLIYYSQIVNDFQKGDIAEGYSVSREKKESFPLTVTSAQKNPTAFYLCASRPQGAAKGNQPQHFGDGTRLSIL.

The rearrangement uses TRBV4-2 and TRBJ2-5; TRBD2 matches at 9 bases. Germline CDR1 is LGHNA and CDR2 is YNFKEQ. This CDR3 region has 16 residues. V lost 2 bases to trimming and J lost 6 bases; unmatched junction nucleotides: 10. For the CDR3, the DNA is TGTGCCAGCAGCCAACATGAGCGGGGGGCGGGAAAGACCCAGTACTTC. Translating it yields CASSQHERGAGKTQYF.

This chain connects TRBV6-5 to TRBJ1-4; D call uncertain. V lost 10 bases to trimming and J lost 0 bases, with 15 bases between them. Germline CDR1 reads MNHEY; CDR2 reads SVGAGI. There are 15 residues in the CDR3. The CDR3 reads CATTRAYATNEKLFF. The CDR3 DNA follows: TGTGCCACTACCCGAGCATACGCAACTAATGAAAAACTGTTTTTT.

The chain couples TRBV19 to TRBJ2-5; D might be TRBD1 (5 bases). The germline gives CDR1 LNHDA, CDR2 SQIVND (reference sequence). Trimming stripped 10 bases from V and 5 bases from J, with 14 bases between. The CDR3 has 12 amino acids. CDR3 in amino acids: CATFGSGETQYF. The CDR3 DNA is TGTGCCACGTTCGGCTCAGGGGAGACCCAGTACTTC.

The chain combines TRBV19 with TRBJ1-6; TRBD1 matches 7 bases. V lost 5 bases and J lost 6; bases outside the gene matches: 13. This CDR3 has 17 residues. CDR1 is LNHDA, CDR2 SQIVND, per germline (reference sequence). CDR3 in amino acids: CASSAPPGQLFNSPLHF. CDR3 coding DNA: TGTGCCAGTAGTGCCCCTCCGGGACAGCTATTTAATTCACCCCTCCACTTT. The full variable domain, with the rest looked up from reference TRBV19 and TRBJ1-6, is DGGITQSPKYLFRKEGQNVTLSCEQNLNHDAMYWYRQDPGQGLRLIYYSQIVNDFQKGDIAEGYSVSREKKESFPLTVTSAQKNPTAFYLCASSAPPGQLFNSPLHFGNGTRLTVT.

This rearrangement joins TRBV19 to TRBJ1-6; 8 bases are a match to TRBD1. The CDR3 loop spans 16 amino acids. The trim removed 5 bases at V and 10 bases at J, leaving 13 bases unmatched. Germline V gene sequence: CDR1 LNHDA, CDR2 SQIVND (reference sequence). The CDR3 here is CASSSRGRGGGSPLHF. In DNA, the CDR3 is TGTGCCAGTAGTTCCAGGGGGCGCGGTGGTGGATCACCCCTCCACTTT.

In this sample, this clone turned up once. The genes are TRBV9 and TRBJ1-1; unclear D gene. V was pared by 2 bases and J by 0 bases, with 8 bases between. This CDR3 spans 14 amino acids. Germline values: CDR1 SGDLS, CDR2 YYNGEE. Here the CDR3 DNA reads TGTGCCAGCAGCGTGGATCGACTGAACACTGAAGCTTTCTTT. Protein: CASSVDRLNTEAFF.

The gene calls are TRBV19 and TRBJ1-5; possible D gene TRBD1, 6 bases. Germline V CDR1 and CDR2: LNHDA, SQIVND (reference sequence). CDR3 length: 13 residues. Trimming cost V 3 bases and J 4 bases, with 7 bases left between them. The CDR3 sequence: CASSMRGNQPQHF. DNA of the CDR3: TGTGCCAGTAGTATGAGGGGGAATCAGCCCCAGCATTTT.

The gene calls are TRBV11-2 and TRBJ1-4; D unresolved. CDR3 length: 14 residues. From germline, CDR1 is SGHAT and CDR2 FQNNGV. Trimming pared 1 base from V and 6 bases from J, leaving 9 bases between. Written as DNA, the CDR3 is TGTGCCAGCAGCTTAGGGCTACCGGATGAAAAACTGTTTTTT. Translation gives CASSLGLPDEKLFF.

The chain joins TRBV28 to TRBJ2-1; 8 bases agree with TRBD2. Germline CDR1 is MDHEN and CDR2 is SYDVKM. V gave up 2 bases and J gave up 5 bases; unmatched junction bases: 8. This CDR3 has 16 amino acids. The CDR3 sequence is CASSLNWAGGNNEQFF. The CDR3 DNA reads TGTGCCAGCAGTTTAAATTGGGCGGGAGGAAACAATGAGCAGTTCTTC.

The chain carries TRBV11-2 and TRBJ1-1; D is undetermined. This CDR3 contains 15 residues. The germline gives CDR1 SGHAT, CDR2 FQNNGV. Trimming removed 6 bases at V and 2 bases at J, with 16 bases between. Here the CDR3 DNA reads TGTGCCAGCAGGACATCGGGCAGGCCTAACACTGAAGCTTTCTTT. Protein: CASRTSGRPNTEAFF.